Listed here is a single T cell receptor beta chain. The target antigen is unknown. The sample originates from a study of T cell responses to AZD1222 COVID-19 vaccine. General observations from the study: There were vaccine-associated CD4 TCRs across spike, dominant at 160-218 and 743-854.

Sequenced by immunoSEQ multiplex PCR; TCRdb stores in-frame clones only, minus some. The data hold about 180,000 clones, with approximately 94% observed a single time. This CDR3 has 15 residues. The V gene lost 5 bases and the J gene lost 9 bases, with 21 bases spanning the gap. From germline, CDR1 is LNHDA and CDR2 SQIVND (reference sequence). The chain employs TRBV19 and TRBJ2-3, with a possible D match to TRBD1 (5 bases). This sequence originates from an adult who received the AZD1222 COVID-19 vaccine. The material was peripheral blood, obtained 28 days after the second AZD1222 dose. This CDR3 is CASSGGAAQMTTQYF. For the CDR3, the DNA is TGTGCCAGTAGTGGTGGGGCAGCCCAAATGACAACGCAGTATTTT.